Here is one T cell receptor (beta chain) with its context. What it recognizes is unknown. The data belong to a study of cytomegalovirus exposure and HLA in healthy donors. Study-wide context: Of several hundred genotyped donors, approximately 80% clustered with self-reported Caucasian donors. Overall study findings and caveats: Judged likely to be a sequencing artifact was a cluster of highly shared sequence variants. Altogether, some 160 TCR beta chains were recorded as cytomegalovirus-associated. By a later analysis, the bulk of CMV-associated TCR beta chains appeared HLA-restricted.

Per germline, CDR1 SNHLY and CDR2 FYNNEI. Unmatched junction bases numbered 5, after V lost 6 bases and J lost 4 bases. CDR3 length: 13 amino acids. Primers included in the PCR were 60 Vbeta and 13 Jbeta primers. The protocol was immunoSEQ multiplex PCR, while the TCRdb copy is restricted to in-frame clones and leaves out a portion. Recorded here are more than 95,000 clones; the top ten clones represent around 2.4%. V and J are TRBV2 and TRBJ1-1; the match to TRBD1 covers 7 bases. The source material was PBMCs. This TCR was recovered from a man aged 40-49 years in good health and CMV-seronegative. The CDR3 coding sequence is TGTGCCAGCAGCCAGGGGGGTGGCACTGAAGCTTTCTTT. The encoded protein is CASSQGGGTEAFF.